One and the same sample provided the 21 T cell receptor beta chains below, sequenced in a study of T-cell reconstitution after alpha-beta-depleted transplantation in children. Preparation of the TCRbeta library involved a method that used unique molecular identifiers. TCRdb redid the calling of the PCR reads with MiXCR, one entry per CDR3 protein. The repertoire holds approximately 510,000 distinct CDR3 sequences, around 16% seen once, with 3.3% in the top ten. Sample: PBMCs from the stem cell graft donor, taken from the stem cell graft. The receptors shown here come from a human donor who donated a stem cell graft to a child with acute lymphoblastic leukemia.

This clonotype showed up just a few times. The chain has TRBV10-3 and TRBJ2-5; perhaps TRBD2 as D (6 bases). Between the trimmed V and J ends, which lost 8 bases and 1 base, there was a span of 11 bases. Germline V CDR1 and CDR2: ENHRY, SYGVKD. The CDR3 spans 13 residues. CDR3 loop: CAIGDSFQETQYF. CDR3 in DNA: TGTGCCATCGGGGACTCCTTCCAAGAGACCCAGTACTTC.

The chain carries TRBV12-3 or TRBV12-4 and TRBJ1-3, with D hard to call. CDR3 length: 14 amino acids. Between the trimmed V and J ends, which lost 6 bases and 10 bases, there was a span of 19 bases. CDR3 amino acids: CASSPKYYDGTIYF. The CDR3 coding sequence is TGTGCCAGCAGCCCTAAATACTACGATGGGACCATATATTTT.

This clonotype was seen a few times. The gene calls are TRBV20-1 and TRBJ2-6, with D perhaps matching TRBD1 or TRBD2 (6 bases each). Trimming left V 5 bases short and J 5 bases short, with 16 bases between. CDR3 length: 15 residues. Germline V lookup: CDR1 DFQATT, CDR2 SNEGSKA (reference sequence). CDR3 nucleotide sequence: TGCAGTGCTGCTTCCCGGGGGCCGAGGGCCAACGTCCTGACTTTC. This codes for CSAASRGPRANVLTF.

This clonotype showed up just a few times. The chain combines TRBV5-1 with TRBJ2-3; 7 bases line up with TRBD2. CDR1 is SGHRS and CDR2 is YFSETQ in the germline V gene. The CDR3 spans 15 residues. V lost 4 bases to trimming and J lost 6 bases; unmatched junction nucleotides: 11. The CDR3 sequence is CASSGNLAVRDTQYF. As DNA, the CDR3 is TGCGCCAGCAGCGGAAACCTAGCGGTGAGGGATACGCAGTATTTT. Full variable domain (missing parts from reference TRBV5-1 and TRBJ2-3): KAGVTQTPRYLIKTRGQQVTLSCSPISGHRSVSWYQQTPGQGLQFLFEYFSETQRNKGNFPGRFSGRQFSNSRSEMNVSTLELGDSALYLCASSGNLAVRDTQYFGPGTRLTVL.

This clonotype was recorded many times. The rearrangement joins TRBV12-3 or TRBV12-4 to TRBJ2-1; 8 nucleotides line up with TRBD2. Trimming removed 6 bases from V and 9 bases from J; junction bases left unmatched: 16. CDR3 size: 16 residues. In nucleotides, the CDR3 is TGTGCCAGCAGACCGGCCGGGACTAGGGCCGGGGCTGAGCAGTTCTTC. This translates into CASRPAGTRAGAEQFF.

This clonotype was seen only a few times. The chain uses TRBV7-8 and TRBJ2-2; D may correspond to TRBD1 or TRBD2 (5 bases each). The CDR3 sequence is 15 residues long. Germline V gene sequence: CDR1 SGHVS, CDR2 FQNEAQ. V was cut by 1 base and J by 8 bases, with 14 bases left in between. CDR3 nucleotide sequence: TGTGCCAGCAGCTTAGGGGGGACCTCCCCTGGGGAGCTGTTTTTT. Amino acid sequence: CASSLGGTSPGELFF.

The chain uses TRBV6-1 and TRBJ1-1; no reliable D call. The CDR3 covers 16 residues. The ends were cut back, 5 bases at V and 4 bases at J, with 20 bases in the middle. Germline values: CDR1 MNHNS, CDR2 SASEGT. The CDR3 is CASSPRRGNRGTEAFF. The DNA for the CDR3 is TGTGCCAGCAGTCCCCGCCGAGGAAATCGTGGCACTGAAGCTTTCTTT.

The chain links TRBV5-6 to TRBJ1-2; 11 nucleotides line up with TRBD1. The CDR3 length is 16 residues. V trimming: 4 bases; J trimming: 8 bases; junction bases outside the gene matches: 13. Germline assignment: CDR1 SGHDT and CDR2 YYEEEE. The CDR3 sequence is CASSLKWTGGDQGYTF. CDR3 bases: TGTGCCAGCAGCCTGAAGTGGACAGGGGGCGATCAAGGCTACACCTTC.

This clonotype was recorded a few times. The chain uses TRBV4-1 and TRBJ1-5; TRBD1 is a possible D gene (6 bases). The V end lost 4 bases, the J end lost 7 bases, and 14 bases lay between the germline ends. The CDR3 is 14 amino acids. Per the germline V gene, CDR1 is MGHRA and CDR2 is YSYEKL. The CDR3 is CASSRQGSGQPQHF. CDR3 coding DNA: TGCGCCAGCAGCCGTCAGGGGTCGGGACAGCCCCAGCATTTT.

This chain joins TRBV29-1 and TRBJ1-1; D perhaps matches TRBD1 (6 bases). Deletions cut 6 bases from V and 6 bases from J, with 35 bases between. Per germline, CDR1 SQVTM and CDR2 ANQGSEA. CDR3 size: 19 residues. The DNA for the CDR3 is TGCAGCGTGAGGGGGAGTGTTTTACCGTACTCCGACAGGATGGCTGAAGCTTTCTTT. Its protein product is CSVRGSVLPYSDRMAEAFF.

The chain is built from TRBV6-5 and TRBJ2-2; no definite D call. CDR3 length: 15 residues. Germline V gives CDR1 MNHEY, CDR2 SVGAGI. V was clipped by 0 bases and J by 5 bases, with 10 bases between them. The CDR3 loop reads CASSYSKGPTGELFF. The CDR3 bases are TGTGCCAGCAGTTACTCTAAGGGCCCGACCGGGGAGCTGTTTTTT.

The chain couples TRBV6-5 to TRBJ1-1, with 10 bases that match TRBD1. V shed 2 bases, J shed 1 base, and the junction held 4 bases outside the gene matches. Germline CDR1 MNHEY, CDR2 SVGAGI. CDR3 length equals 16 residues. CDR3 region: CASSYPRTGGNTEAFF. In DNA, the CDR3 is TGTGCCAGCAGTTACCCAAGGACAGGGGGGAACACTGAAGCTTTCTTT.

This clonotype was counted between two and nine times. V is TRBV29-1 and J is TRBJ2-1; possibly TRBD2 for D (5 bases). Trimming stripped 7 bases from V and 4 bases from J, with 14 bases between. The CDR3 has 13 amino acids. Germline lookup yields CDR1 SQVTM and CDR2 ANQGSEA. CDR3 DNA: TGCAGCGCCCCTCCGGACTCTTACAATGAGCAGTTCTTC. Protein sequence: CSAPPDSYNEQFF.

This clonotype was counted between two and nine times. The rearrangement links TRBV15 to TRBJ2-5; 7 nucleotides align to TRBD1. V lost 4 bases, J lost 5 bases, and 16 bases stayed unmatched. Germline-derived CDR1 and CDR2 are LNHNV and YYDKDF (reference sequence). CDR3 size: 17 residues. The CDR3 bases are TGTGCCACCAGCAAAGGAAGGGGGCGCAAGGGACGGGAGACCCAGTACTTC. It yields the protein CATSKGRGRKGRETQYF.

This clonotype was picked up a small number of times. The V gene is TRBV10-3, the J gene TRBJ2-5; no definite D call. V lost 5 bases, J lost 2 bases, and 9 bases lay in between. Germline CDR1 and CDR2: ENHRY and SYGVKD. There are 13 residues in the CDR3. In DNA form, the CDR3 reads TGTGCCATCAGTTCGGACCTACAAGAGACCCAGTACTTC. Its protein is CAISSDLQETQYF.

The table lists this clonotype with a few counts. The CDR3 bases are TGTGCCAGCAGCTTGGGGGGGGACAGGGGGTCCGAGCAGTACTTC. This codes for CASSLGGDRGSEQYF. The chain links TRBV7-8 to TRBJ2-7, with 11 nucleotides matching TRBD1. V was pared by 3 bases and J by 6 bases, with 7 bases of the junction left unmatched. CDR1 and CDR2 from the germline V gene are SGHVS and FQNEAQ. The CDR3 is 15 residues long.

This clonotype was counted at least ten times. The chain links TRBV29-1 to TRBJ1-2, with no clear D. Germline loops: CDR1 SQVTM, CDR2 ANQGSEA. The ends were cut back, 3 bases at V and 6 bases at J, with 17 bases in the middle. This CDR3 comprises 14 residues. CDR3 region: CSVDRSLSTDGYTF. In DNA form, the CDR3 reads TGCAGCGTTGACAGGTCACTTTCCACTGATGGCTACACCTTC.

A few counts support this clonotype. CDR3 region: CASSEARLAGGDTQYF. Here the CDR3 DNA reads TGTGCCAGCAGTGAAGCGCGGCTAGCGGGAGGAGATACGCAGTATTTT. The chain joins TRBV2 to TRBJ2-3; the match to TRBD2 covers 11 bases. CDR1 is SNHLY and CDR2 is FYNNEI in the germline V gene. Trimming at V came to 0 bases and at J to 5 bases, leaving 4 bases not matched to a gene. The CDR3 totals 16 residues.

This chain's CDR3 is CASSLNQQGTDTQYF. The DNA of the CDR3 is TGCGCCAGCAGCTTGAACCAACAGGGGACAGATACGCAGTATTTT. This chain uses TRBV5-1 with TRBJ2-3, with 7 bases matching TRBD1. Trimming removed 1 base from V and 3 bases from J; junction bases left unmatched: 5. CDR1 and CDR2 from the germline V gene are SGHRS and YFSETQ. This CDR3 has 15 residues.

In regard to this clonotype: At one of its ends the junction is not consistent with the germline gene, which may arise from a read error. DNA of the CDR3: TGTGCCAGCATCCAATCGCAAGATCAGCCCCAGCATTTT. Translated, it gives CASIQSQDQPQHF. This sequence joins TRBV3-1 and TRBJ1-5, with D hard to call. CDR1 is LGHDT, CDR2 YNNKEL, per germline (reference sequence). The CDR3 is 13 amino acids.

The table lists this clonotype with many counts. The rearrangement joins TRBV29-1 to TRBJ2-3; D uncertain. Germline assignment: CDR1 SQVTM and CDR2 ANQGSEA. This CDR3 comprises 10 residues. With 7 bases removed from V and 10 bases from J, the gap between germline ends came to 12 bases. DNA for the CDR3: TGCAGCGCCGCCGATGCATCGCAGTATTTT. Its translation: CSAADASQYF.